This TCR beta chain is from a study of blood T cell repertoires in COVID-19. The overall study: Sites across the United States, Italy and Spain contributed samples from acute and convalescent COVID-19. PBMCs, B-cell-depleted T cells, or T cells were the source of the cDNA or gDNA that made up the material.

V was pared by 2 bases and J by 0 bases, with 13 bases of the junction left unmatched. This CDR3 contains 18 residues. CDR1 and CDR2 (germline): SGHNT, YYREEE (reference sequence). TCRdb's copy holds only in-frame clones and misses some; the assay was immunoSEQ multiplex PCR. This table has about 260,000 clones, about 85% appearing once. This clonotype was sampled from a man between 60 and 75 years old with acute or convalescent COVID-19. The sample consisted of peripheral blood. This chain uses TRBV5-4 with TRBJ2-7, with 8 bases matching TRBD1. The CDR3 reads CASSFPNRDRSSSYEQYF. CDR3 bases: TGTGCCAGCAGCTTCCCCAACCGGGACAGGTCCAGCTCCTACGAGCAGTACTTC.